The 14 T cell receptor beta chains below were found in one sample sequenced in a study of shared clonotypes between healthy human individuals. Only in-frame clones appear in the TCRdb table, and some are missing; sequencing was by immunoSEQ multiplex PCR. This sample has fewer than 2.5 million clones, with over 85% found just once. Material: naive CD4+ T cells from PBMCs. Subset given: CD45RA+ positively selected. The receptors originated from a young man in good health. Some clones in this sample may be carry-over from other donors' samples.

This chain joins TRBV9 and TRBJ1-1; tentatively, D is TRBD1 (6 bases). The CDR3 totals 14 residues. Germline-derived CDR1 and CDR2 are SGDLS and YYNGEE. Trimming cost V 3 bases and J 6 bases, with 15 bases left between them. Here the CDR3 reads CASSALQGRAEAFF. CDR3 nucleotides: TGTGCCAGCAGCGCTCTACAGGGCAGGGCTGAAGCTTTCTTT.

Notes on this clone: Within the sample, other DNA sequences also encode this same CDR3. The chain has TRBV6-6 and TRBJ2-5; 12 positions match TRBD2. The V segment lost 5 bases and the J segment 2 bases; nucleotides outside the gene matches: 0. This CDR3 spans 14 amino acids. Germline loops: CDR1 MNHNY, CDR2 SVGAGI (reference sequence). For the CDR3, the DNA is TGTGCCAGCAGTCTAGCGGGAGGGCAAGAGACCCAGTACTTC. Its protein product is CASSLAGGQETQYF.

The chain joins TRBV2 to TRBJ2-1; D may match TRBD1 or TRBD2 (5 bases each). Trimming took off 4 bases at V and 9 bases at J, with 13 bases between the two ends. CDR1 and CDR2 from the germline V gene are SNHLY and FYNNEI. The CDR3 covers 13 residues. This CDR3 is CASSGDAGGEQFF. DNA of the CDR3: TGTGCCAGCAGTGGGGACGCGGGCGGTGAGCAGTTCTTC. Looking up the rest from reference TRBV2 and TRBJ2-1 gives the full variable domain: EPEVTQTPSHQVTQMGQEVILRCVPISNHLYFYWYRQILGQKVEFLVSFYNNEISEKSEIFDDQFSVERPDGSNFTLKIRSTKLEDSAMYFCASSGDAGGEQFFGPGTRLTVL.

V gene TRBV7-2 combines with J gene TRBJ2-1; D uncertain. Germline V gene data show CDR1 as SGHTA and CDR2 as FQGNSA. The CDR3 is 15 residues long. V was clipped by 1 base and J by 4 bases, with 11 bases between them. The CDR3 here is CASSLGSAIYNEQFF. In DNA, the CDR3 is TGTGCCAGCAGCTTAGGGTCGGCGATTTACAATGAGCAGTTCTTC.

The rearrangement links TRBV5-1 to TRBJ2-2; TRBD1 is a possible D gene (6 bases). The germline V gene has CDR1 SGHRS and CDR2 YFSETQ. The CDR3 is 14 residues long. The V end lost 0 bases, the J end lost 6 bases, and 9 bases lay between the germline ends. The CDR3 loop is CASSLVQGSGELFF. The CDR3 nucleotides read TGCGCCAGCAGCTTGGTACAGGGCTCCGGGGAGCTGTTTTTT.

CDR3 protein: CASSRSGRTYNEQFF. DNA of the CDR3: TGCGCCAGCAGCCGTAGCGGGAGGACCTACAATGAGCAGTTCTTC. V gene TRBV10-1 combines with J gene TRBJ2-1; 10 nucleotides agree with TRBD2. This CDR3 comprises 15 residues. CDR1 is WNHNN, CDR2 SYGVQD, per germline (reference sequence). Germline trimming cut 6 bases from V and 2 bases from J; bases unmatched to any gene: 4.

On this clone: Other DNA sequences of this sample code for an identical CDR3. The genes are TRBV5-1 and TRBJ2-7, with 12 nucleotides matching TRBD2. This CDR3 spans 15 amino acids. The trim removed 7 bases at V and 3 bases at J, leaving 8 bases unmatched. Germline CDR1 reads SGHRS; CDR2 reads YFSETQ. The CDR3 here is CASSPLAGGSYEQYF. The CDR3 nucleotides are TGCGCCAGCTCCCCCCTAGCGGGAGGGAGCTACGAGCAGTACTTC.

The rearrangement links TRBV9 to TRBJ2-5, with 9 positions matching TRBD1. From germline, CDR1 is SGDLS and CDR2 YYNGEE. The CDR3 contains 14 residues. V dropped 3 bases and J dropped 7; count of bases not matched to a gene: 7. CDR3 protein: CASSAGTGYGTQYF. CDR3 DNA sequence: TGTGCCAGCAGCGCCGGGACAGGGTATGGGACCCAGTACTTC.

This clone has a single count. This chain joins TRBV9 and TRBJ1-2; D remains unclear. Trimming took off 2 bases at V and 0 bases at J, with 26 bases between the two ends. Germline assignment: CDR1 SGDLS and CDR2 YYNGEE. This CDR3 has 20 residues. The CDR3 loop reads CASSVSKTAGISPSNYGYTF. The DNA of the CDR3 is TGTGCCAGCAGCGTCTCTAAGACGGCCGGTATATCCCCCTCTAACTATGGCTACACCTTC.

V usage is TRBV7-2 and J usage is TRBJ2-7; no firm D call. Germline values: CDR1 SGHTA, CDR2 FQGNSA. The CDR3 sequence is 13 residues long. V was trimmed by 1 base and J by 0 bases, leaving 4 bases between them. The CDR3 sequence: CASSLDYSYEQYF. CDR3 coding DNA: TGTGCCAGCAGCTTAGACTACTCCTACGAGCAGTACTTC.

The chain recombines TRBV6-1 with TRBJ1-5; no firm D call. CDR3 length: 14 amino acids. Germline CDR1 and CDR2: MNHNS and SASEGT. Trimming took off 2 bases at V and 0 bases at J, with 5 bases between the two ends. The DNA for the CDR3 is TGTGCCAGCAGTGAAAGGGTTAGCAATCAGCCCCAGCATTTT. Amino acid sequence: CASSERVSNQPQHF.

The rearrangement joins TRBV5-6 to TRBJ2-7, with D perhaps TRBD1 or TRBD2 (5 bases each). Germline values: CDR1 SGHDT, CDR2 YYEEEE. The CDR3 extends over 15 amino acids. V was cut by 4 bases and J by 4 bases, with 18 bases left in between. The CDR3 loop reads CASSLYRDRRYEQYF. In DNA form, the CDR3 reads TGTGCCAGCAGCCTGTACCGGGACCGACGTTACGAGCAGTACTTC.

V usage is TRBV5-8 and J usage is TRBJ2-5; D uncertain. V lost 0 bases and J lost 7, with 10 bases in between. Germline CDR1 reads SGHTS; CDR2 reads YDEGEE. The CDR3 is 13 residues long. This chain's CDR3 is CASSLAPDGTQYF. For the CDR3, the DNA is TGTGCCAGCAGCTTGGCCCCGGACGGGACCCAGTACTTC.

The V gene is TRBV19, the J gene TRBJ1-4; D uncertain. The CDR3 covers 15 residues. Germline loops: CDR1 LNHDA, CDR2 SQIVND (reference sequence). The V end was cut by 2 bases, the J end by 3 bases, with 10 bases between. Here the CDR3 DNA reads TGTGCCAGTAGTATACTGGGATCGGCTAATGAAAAACTGTTTTTT. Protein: CASSILGSANEKLFF. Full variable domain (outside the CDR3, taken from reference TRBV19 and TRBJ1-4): DGGITQSPKYLFRKEGQNVTLSCEQNLNHDAMYWYRQDPGQGLRLIYYSQIVNDFQKGDIAEGYSVSREKKESFPLTVTSAQKNPTAFYLCASSILGSANEKLFFGSGTQLSVL.